The present T cell receptor (beta chain) was sequenced within a study of vaccination and CD4 T cells after COVID-19 (dated by TCRdb to between 2021 and 2022). With respect to the entire study: Convalescent patients had a positive SARS-CoV-2 result on nasal swab PCR, and of these patients, about ten had mild disease and one had severe disease. Post-vaccine blood samples were taken a median of around 70 days after the second vaccine dose, with a range of about 13 to 250 days. Post-COVID blood samples from convalescent patients were collected a median of roughly 100 days after diagnosis, with a range of roughly 35 to 161 days. In the convalescent cohort there were six males and four females, among whom were two Hispanic individuals, seven Caucasians, two Asians and one multiracial person. Control cultures received a CEFX viral epitope pool as the positive control, an HIV-1 Nef peptide pool as the negative control, or no peptide. Culture stimuli were overlapping spike peptide pools from SARS-CoV-2 and from the common cold coronaviruses HCoV-NL63, HCoV-OC43 and HCoV-229E. Two doses of either the Pfizer-BioNTech BNT162b2 vaccine (n=8) or the Moderna mRNA-1273 vaccine (n=2) were administered to participants. In 10 COVID-19 convalescent patients and several infection-naive healthy vaccine recipients, researchers compared the spike-specific CD4+ TCR repertoire from before mRNA vaccination with the repertoire from after.

Details on this clonotype: Its cognate antigen has yet to be identified. Base qualities are not recorded, but no much larger clone differs from it by a single base.

The treatment or condition tag for this specimen amounts to: 10-day PBMC culture with coronavirus spike peptide pools or control peptides (ViraFEST assay). The ViraFEST assay, used in the study, expanded antigen-specific T cells with peptide pools and then identified the expanded clonotypes through TCR sequencing. Positive SARS-CoV-2 PCR tests in the convalescent patients dated from March to December 2020, before Alpha, Beta and Delta variants emerged in the United States. Two million PBMCs per well were cultured in IMDM with approximately 5% human AB serum and 7.5 to 10 IU/ml IL-2, plus 10 ug/ml peptide pools. On days 3 and 7, half of the culture medium was replaced with fresh IL-2-containing medium. After 10 to 11 days of culture, CD4+ T cells were isolated by negative selection with the EasySep CD4+ T cell isolation kit. Ficoll-Paque Plus gradient centrifugation was used to isolate PBMCs from whole blood, and the isolated PBMCs were then either used fresh or cryopreserved at -140C. Culture conditions were generally each tested in triplicate wells.

The library was built by means of PCR. DNA from cultured CD4+ T cells underwent TCR sequencing with the Oncomine TCR Beta short-read assay at the Johns Hopkins FTIC core. The QIAamp micro DNA kit was used to extract genomic DNA from the cultured CD4+ T cells. Oncomine TCR Beta libraries from cultured CD4+ T cells were pooled using unique dual indexes and sequenced on an Illumina iSeq 100. The original methods were these. Non-productive sequences were removed, and CDR3s not starting with C, not ending with F or W, or shorter than 7 amino acids were discarded. Antigen-specific clonotypes were identified using the MANAFEST web application through comparison of peptide-stimulated wells with reference and other culture wells. Positive clones required FDR below 0.05, an odds ratio above 5, and productive frequency above 0.1% in at least two of three replicate wells. A clonotype was classed as cross-reactive if the clonotype showed significant expansion both in SARS-CoV-2 spike wells and in at least one common cold coronavirus spike condition. CDR3 homology was assessed with Levenshtein distances (stringdist) and unrooted phylogenetic trees (ape) in R version 3.6.1. TCRdb cleaned the public reads at Q25 with fastp, built clones with MiXCR and kept in-frame beta chains. Every entry covers one CDR3 protein and lists the most common genes and DNA from its rows. The V and J calls, along with clone size, are taken from TCRdb and not from the paper's own processing. This sample gives around 21,000 distinct CDR3 sequences in total; roughly three fifths of them show up just once. Approximately 16% of the sample lies in the top ten.

Summary of the overall study and its limitations: Among convalescent patients, a median 86.3% of the SARS-CoV-2-reactive clones seen after vaccination appeared only after vaccination, which suggests priming specific to the vaccine. Of the vaccine-specific clones found in convalescent patients, nearly all (304 of 307) were mono-reactive for SARS-CoV-2 spike instead of being cross-reactive with common cold coronaviruses. The study included relatively few convalescent patients and did not analyze early timepoints after natural infection. An increase in the median number of SARS-CoV-2-reactive clonotypes from more than 20 after infection to 35 to 40 after vaccination was observed, but the change was not found to be significant.

CDR1 and CDR2 were assigned from the germline V gene (reference sequence) as LNHNV and YYDKDF. From the cysteine through the phenylalanine, the CDR3 covers 15 amino acids. The read is trimmed to its CDR3 DNA, 45 bases read in frame from base 1. Deletion took 1 base off V and 0 bases off J, with a span of 10 bases between the germline ends. Sample: CD4+ T cells from blood, cultured in vitro. Recombination linked TRBV15 to TRBJ2-7; the D gene remains uncertain. This TCR was recovered from a human donor who had recovered from COVID-19. The DNA sequence is given as TGTGCCACCAGCAGAGTGGGCGGTTCCTCCTACGAGCAGTACTTC. Its protein product is CATSRVGGSSYEQYF.